The 9 T cell receptor beta chains below were found in one sample sequenced in a study of low-dose radiotherapy and immunotherapy resistance in tumors (dated by TCRdb to between 2021 and 2024). The sample's time point label, decoded: after trial treatment. In light of the paper, this sample's treatment or condition label describes: LDRT plus nivolumab, ipilimumab, low-dose cyclophosphamide and aspirin (RACIN trial). Reads for this sample came from an Illumina HiSeq 2500. Superscript III and a set of TRAV- and TRBV-specific primers were used to synthesize first-strand cDNA, so that both TCRalpha and TCRbeta chains were covered. An approximately 20-cycle PCR with Phusion amplified the TCRs, pairing a constant-region primer with the adapter that was attached to the V primers. TCRdb reanalyzed the raw reads on its own, using fastp at Q25 for trimming and MiXCR for clone calling, and kept in-frame beta chains. Under each unique CDR3 protein, matching rows form one entry showing the most common genes and DNA. The sample data list roughly 95,000 distinct CDR3 sequences, and 20% of these were observed just once. In total, the top ten clones hold about 13% of the sample.

Here the sequenced sample was PBMCs, taken after low-dose radiotherapy plus immunotherapy. These receptors were collected from a female donor with ovarian cancer.

This clonotype was seen many times. The rearrangement joins TRBV9 to TRBJ2-7, with D tentatively TRBD1 (5 bases). This CDR3 contains 14 residues. Germline assignment: CDR1 SGDLS and CDR2 YYNGEE. V was cut by 1 base and J by 4 bases, with 12 bases left in between. CDR3: CASSVSQGSYEQYF. CDR3 in DNA: TGTGCCAGCAGCGTAAGCCAGGGTAGTTACGAGCAGTACTTC.

V usage is TRBV7-2 and J usage is TRBJ2-7, with 9 positions matching TRBD2. The V segment lost 1 base and the J segment 2 bases; nucleotides outside the gene matches: 9. The germline V gene encodes CDR1 SGHTA and CDR2 FQGNSA. This CDR3 spans 17 amino acids. Here the CDR3 DNA reads TGTGCCAGCAGCTTAGTGTCTCTAGCGGGAAGCCCCTACGAGCAGTACTTC. Amino acids: CASSLVSLAGSPYEQYF. The variable domain in full, with the rest retrieved from reference TRBV7-2 and TRBJ2-7, is GAGVSQSPSNKVTEKGKDVELRCDPISGHTALYWYRQSLGQGLEFLIYFQGNSAPDKSGLPSDRFSAERTGGSVSTLTIQRTQQEDSAVYLCASSLVSLAGSPYEQYFGPGTRLTVT.

This clonotype came up many times. The rearrangement links TRBV12-3 or TRBV12-4 to TRBJ2-3; no definite D call. V lost 7 bases to trimming and J lost 6 bases, with 8 bases between them. CDR3 length equals 11 residues. The CDR3 spells CASTHRDTQYF. The CDR3 bases are TGTGCCAGCACTCATCGGGATACGCAGTATTTT.

With regard to this clonotype: A read error is likely here: a far larger clone is one base away. This rearrangement joins TRBV6-5 to TRBJ1-6; D remains unclear. The germline V gene encodes CDR1 MNHEY and CDR2 SVGAGI. This CDR3 is 15 amino acids long. V was trimmed by 6 bases and J by 4 bases, leaving 13 bases between them. The CDR3 DNA sequence: TGTGCCAGCAGGACTATCGCGACTTATAATTCACCCCTCCACTTT. Its protein is CASRTIATYNSPLHF.

This clonotype came up many times. J is TRBJ2-2 and V is TRBV18, with 8 bases lining up with TRBD1. V shed 2 bases, J shed 3 bases, and the junction held 2 bases outside the gene matches. The germline CDR1 and CDR2 sequences are KGHSH and LQKENI. The CDR3 totals 15 residues. CDR3 sequence reads: CASSPRTGYTGELFF. The CDR3, as DNA: TGTGCCAGCTCACCAAGGACAGGGTACACCGGGGAGCTGTTTTTT.

This clonotype was seen at least ten times. V gene TRBV24-1 combines with J gene TRBJ2-1, with TRBD2 matching over 7 bases. Germline trimming cut 4 bases from V and 9 bases from J; bases unmatched to any gene: 5. This CDR3 spans 13 amino acids. Germline CDR1 KGHDR, CDR2 SFDVKD. This CDR3 is CATSERGRGEQFF. In nucleotides, the CDR3 is TGTGCCACCAGTGAGCGCGGGAGAGGTGAGCAGTTCTTC.

This clonotype was recorded many times. The chain combines TRBV5-1 with TRBJ1-1; D uncertain. The CDR3 loop spans 16 amino acids. V dropped 0 bases and J dropped 5 bases, with 17 bases sitting between them. Germline loops: CDR1 SGHRS, CDR2 YFSETQ. In DNA form, the CDR3 reads TGCGCCAGCAGCTTGGGGGAGAGGGCCTGGGGAACTGAAGCTTTCTTT. Residues: CASSLGERAWGTEAFF.

The table lists this clonotype with many counts. V is TRBV12-3 or TRBV12-4 and J is TRBJ2-5; TRBD2 matches 8 bases. With 3 bases clipped from V and 0 bases from J, the junction kept 3 bases outside the gene matches. CDR3 length: 15 amino acids. The CDR3 sequence is CASSFLSGDQETQYF. CDR3 DNA sequence: TGTGCCAGCAGTTTCCTTAGCGGGGACCAAGAGACCCAGTACTTC.

The table lists this clonotype with a count of one. A far larger clone is only one base removed, so a read error is likely. The chain joins TRBV24-1 to TRBJ2-1; D remains ambiguous. Germline CDR1 reads KGHDR; CDR2 reads SFDVKD. This CDR3 region has 13 residues. The V and J ends lost 5 bases and 10 bases respectively, with 14 bases between them. CDR3 nucleotide sequence: TGTGCCACCAGTGGGGCCCCAAACTACGAGCAGTTCTTC. Translating it yields CATSGAPNYEQFF.